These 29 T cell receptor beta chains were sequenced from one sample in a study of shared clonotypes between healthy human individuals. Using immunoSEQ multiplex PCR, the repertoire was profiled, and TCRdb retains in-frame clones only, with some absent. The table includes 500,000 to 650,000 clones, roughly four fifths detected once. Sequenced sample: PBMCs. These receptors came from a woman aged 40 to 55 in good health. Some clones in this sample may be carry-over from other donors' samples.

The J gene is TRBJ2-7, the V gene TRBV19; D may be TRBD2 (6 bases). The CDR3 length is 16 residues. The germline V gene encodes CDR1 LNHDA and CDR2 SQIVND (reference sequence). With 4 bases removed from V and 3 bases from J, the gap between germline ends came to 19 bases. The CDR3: CASSSLLGSPNYEQYF. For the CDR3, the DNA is TGTGCCAGTAGTAGCCTCCTCGGGAGTCCTAACTACGAGCAGTACTTC. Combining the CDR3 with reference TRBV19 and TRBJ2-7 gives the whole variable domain DGGITQSPKYLFRKEGQNVTLSCEQNLNHDAMYWYRQDPGQGLRLIYYSQIVNDFQKGDIAEGYSVSREKKESFPLTVTSAQKNPTAFYLCASSSLLGSPNYEQYFGPGTRLTVT.

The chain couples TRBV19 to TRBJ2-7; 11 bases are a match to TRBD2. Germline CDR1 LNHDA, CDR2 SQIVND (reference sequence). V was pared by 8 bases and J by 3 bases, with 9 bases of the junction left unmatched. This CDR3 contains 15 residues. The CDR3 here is CASGIAGGGYYEQYF. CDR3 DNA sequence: TGTGCCAGTGGGATAGCGGGAGGGGGCTACTACGAGCAGTACTTC.

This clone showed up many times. CDR3 DNA sequence: TGTGCCAGCAGCCCCGGGACACGTCGTCGTCGGGAGACCCAGTACTTC. Amino acid sequence: CASSPGTRRRRETQYF. This chain joins TRBV7-9 and TRBJ2-5, with a possible D match to TRBD1 (6 bases). Trimming pared 5 bases from V and 5 bases from J, leaving 21 bases between. Per the germline V gene, CDR1 is SEHNR and CDR2 is FQNEAQ (reference sequence). The CDR3 runs to 16 residues.

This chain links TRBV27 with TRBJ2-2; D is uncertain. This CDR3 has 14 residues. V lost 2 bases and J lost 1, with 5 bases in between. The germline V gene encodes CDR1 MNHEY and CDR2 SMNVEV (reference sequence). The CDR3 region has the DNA TGTGCCAGCAGTTTACAGAGGAACACCGGGGAGCTGTTTTTT. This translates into CASSLQRNTGELFF.

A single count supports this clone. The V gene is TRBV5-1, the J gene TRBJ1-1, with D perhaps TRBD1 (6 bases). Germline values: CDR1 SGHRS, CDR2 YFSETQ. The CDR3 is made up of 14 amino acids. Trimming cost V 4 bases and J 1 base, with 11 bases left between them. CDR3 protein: CASSPRRGNTEAFF. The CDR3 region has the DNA TGCGCCAGCAGCCCTCGCAGGGGGAACACTGAAGCTTTCTTT. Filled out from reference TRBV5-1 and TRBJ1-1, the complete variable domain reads KAGVTQTPRYLIKTRGQQVTLSCSPISGHRSVSWYQQTPGQGLQFLFEYFSETQRNKGNFPGRFSGRQFSNSRSEMNVSTLELGDSALYLCASSPRRGNTEAFFGQGTRLTVV.

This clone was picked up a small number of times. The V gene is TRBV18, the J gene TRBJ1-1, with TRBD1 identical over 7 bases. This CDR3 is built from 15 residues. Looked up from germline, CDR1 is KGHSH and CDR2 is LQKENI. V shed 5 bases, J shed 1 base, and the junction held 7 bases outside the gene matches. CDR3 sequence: CASSTTDRPNTEAFF. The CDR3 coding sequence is TGTGCCAGCTCAACCACGGACAGGCCGAACACTGAAGCTTTCTTT.

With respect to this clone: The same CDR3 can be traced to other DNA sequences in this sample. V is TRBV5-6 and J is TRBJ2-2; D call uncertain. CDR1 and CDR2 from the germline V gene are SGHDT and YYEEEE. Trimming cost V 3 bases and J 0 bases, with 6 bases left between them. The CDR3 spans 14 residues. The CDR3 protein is CASSSLTNTGELFF. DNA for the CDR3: TGTGCCAGCAGCTCTCTAACGAACACCGGGGAGCTGTTTTTT.

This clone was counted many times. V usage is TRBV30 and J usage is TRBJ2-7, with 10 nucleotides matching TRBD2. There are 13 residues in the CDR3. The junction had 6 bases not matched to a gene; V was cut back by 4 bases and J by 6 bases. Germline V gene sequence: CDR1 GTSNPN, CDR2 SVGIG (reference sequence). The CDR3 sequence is CAWTSGSLGEQYF. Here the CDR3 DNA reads TGTGCCTGGACTAGCGGGAGTTTAGGCGAGCAGTACTTC.

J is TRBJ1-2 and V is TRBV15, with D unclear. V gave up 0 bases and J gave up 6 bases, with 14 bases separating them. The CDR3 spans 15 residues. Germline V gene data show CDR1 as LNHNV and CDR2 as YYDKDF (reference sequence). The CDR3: CATSRDRWPPHGYTF. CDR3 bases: TGTGCCACCAGCAGAGATCGCTGGCCACCGCATGGCTACACCTTC.

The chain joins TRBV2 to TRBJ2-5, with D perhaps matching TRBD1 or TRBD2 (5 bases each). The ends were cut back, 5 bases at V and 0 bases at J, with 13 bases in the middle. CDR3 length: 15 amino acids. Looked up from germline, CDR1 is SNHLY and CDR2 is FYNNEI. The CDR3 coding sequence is TGTGCCAGCAGTTCCGGGACCCATGACCAAGAGACCCAGTACTTC. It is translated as CASSSGTHDQETQYF.

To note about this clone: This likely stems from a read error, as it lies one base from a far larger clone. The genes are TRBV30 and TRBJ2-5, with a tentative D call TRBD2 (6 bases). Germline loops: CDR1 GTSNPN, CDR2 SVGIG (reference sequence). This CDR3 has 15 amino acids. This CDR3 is CAWSPGRGLQEIQYF. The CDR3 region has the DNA TGTGCCTGGAGTCCCGGGCGGGGATTGCAAGAGATCCAGTACTTC.

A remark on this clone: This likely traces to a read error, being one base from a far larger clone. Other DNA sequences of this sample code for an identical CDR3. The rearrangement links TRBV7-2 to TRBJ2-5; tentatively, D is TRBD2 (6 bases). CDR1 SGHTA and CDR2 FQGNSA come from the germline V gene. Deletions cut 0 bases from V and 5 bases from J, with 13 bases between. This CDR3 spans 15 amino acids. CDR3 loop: CASSLASGIGETQYF. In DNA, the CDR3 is TGTGCCAGCAGCTTAGCTAGCGGAATCGGGGAGACCCAGTACTTC. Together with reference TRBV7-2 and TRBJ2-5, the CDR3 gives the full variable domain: GAGVSQSPSNKVTEKGKDVELRCDPISGHTALYWYRQSLGQGLEFLIYFQGNSAPDKSGLPSDRFSAERTGGSVSTLTIQRTQQEDSAVYLCASSLASGIGETQYFGPGTRLLVL.

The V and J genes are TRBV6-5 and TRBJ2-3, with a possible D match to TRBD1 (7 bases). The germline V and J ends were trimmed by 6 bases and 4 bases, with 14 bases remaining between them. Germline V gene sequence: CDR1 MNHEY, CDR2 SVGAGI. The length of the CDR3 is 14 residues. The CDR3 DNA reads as TGTGCCAGCAGGACCGACAGGGAGGCAGATACGCAGTATTTT. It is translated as CASRTDREADTQYF.

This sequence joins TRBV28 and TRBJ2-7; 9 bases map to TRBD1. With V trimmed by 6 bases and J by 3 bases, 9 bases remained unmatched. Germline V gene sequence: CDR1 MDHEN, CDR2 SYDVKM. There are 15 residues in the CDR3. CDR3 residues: CASSRAGQGLYEQYF. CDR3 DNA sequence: TGTGCCAGCAGCCGAGCGGGACAGGGCCTCTACGAGCAGTACTTC.

The CDR3 sequence: CASSQLGLAGETQYF. In DNA, the CDR3 is TGTGCCAGCAGCCAGTTGGGACTAGCGGGAGAGACCCAGTACTTC. The chain joins TRBV14 to TRBJ2-5; 12 bases are shared with TRBD2. CDR1 SGHDN and CDR2 FVKESK come from the germline V gene. V gave up 3 bases and J gave up 4 bases; unmatched junction bases: 3. The CDR3 sequence is 15 residues long.

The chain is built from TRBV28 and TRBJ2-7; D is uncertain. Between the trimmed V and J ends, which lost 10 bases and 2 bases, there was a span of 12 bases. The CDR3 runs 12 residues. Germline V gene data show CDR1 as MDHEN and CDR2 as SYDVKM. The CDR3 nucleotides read TGTGCCACTGGTATGTCAGCCTACGAGCAGTACTTC. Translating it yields CATGMSAYEQYF.

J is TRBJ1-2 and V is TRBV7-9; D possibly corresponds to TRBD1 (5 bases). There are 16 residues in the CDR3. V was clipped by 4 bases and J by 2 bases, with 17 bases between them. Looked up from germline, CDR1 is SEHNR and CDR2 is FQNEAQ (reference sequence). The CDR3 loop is CASSSWWGKLNYGYTF. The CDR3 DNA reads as TGTGCCAGCAGCTCCTGGTGGGGGAAGCTGAACTATGGCTACACCTTC.

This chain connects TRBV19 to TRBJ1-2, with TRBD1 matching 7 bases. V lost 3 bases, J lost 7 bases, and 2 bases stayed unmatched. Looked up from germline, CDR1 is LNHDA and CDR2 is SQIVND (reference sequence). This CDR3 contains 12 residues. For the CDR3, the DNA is TGTGCCAGTAGTATCGACAGGGCTGGCTACACCTTC. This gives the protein CASSIDRAGYTF.

The CDR3 DNA reads TGTGCCATCAGTGAAGGGGCTGTTAGCTCCTACGAGCAGTACTTC. This sequence encodes CAISEGAVSSYEQYF. The V and J genes are TRBV10-3 and TRBJ2-7, with a possible D match to TRBD1 (5 bases). Trimming removed 3 bases from V and 0 bases from J, with 12 bases in between. Germline V lookup: CDR1 ENHRY, CDR2 SYGVKD. The CDR3 covers 15 residues.

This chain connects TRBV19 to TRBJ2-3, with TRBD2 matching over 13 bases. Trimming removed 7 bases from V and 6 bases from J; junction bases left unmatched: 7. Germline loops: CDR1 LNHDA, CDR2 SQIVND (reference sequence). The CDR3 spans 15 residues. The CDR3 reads CASTTSGRARDTQYF. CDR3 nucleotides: TGTGCCAGTACCACTAGCGGGAGGGCAAGGGATACGCAGTATTTT.

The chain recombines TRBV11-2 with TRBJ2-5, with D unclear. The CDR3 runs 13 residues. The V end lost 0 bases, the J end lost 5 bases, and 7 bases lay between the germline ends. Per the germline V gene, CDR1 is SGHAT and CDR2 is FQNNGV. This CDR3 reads CASSLDLRETQYF. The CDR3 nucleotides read TGTGCCAGCAGCTTAGACCTGAGGGAGACCCAGTACTTC.

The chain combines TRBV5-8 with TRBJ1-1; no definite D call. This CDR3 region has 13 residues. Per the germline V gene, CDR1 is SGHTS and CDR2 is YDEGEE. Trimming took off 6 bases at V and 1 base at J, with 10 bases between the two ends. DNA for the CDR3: TGTGCCAGCACCACCATTGGGAACACTGAAGCTTTCTTT. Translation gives CASTTIGNTEAFF.

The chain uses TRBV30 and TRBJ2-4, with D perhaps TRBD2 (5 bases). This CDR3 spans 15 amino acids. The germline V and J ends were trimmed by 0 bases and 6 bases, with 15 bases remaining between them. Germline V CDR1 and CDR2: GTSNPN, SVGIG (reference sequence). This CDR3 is CAWSVPSTTTNIQYF. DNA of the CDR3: TGTGCCTGGAGTGTACCTAGCACTACCACAAACATTCAGTACTTC.

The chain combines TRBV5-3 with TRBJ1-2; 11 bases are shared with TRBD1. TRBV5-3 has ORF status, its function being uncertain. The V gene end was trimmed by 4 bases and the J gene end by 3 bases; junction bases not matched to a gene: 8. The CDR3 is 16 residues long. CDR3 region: CARSPPPGQGDYGYTF. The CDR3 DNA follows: TGTGCCAGAAGCCCCCCTCCGGGACAGGGGGACTATGGCTACACCTTC.

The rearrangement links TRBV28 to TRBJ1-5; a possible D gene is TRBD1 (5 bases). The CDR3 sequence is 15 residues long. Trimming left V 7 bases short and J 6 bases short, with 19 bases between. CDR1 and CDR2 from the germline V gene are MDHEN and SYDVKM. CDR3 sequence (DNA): TGTGCCAGCACCCTTGATAGGGTTAGGGGTCAGCCCCAGCATTTT. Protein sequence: CASTLDRVRGQPQHF.

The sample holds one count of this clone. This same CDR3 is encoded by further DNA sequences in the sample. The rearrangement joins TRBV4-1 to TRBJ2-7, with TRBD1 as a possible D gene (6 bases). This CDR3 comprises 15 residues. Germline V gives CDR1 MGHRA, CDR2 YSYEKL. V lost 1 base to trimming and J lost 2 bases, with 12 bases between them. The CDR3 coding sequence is TGCGCCAGCAGCCAAGGACCGACAGGAACCTACGAGCAGTACTTC. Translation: CASSQGPTGTYEQYF.

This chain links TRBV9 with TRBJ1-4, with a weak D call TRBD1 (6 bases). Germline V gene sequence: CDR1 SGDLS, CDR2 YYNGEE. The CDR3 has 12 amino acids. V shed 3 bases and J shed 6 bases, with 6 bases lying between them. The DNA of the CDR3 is TGTGCCAGCAGCGAGGGGGATGAAAAACTGTTTTTT. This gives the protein CASSEGDEKLFF.

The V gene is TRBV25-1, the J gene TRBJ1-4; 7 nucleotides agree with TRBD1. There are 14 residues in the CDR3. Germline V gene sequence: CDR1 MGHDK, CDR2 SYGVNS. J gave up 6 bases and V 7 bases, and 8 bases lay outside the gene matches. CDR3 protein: CASTRTGVDEKLFF. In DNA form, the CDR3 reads TGTGCCAGCACAAGAACAGGGGTTGATGAAAAACTGTTTTTT.

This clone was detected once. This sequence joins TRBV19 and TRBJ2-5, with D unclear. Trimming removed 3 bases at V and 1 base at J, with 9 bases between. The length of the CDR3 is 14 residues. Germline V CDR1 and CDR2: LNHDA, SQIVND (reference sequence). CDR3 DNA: TGTGCCAGTAGTATCAGTGGGATCCAAGAGACCCAGTACTTC. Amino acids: CASSISGIQETQYF.